This T cell receptor beta chain was documented in a study of CD8 T cells in ankylosing spondylitis. Overall study results and limits: Matched ankylosing spondylitis synovial fluid reportedly showed significant enrichment of disease-linked clones. Apparently characteristic of ankylosing spondylitis blood was a TCR beta motif (eight highly homologous variants).

Concerning this clonotype itself: What it binds is unknown. A much larger clonotype is one base distant, so this may be a read error.

TCRdb analysed the 5' RACE reads with MiXCR anew, one entry per CDR3 protein. The table lists about 800,000 distinct CDR3 sequences, about 10% of them singletons. The receptor comes from a male donor with ankylosing spondylitis. The sequenced material came from blood, either unsorted or a sorted T cell fraction (not recorded which).

Here the CDR3 reads CGARQFETQYF. CDR3 nucleotide sequence: TGCGGTGCCCGACAGTTTGAGACCCAGTACTTC. The rearrangement links TRBV20-1 to TRBJ2-5, with a possible D match to TRBD1 (5 bases). The CDR3 is made up of 11 amino acids. The germline V gene has CDR1 DFQATT and CDR2 SNEGSKA (reference sequence).